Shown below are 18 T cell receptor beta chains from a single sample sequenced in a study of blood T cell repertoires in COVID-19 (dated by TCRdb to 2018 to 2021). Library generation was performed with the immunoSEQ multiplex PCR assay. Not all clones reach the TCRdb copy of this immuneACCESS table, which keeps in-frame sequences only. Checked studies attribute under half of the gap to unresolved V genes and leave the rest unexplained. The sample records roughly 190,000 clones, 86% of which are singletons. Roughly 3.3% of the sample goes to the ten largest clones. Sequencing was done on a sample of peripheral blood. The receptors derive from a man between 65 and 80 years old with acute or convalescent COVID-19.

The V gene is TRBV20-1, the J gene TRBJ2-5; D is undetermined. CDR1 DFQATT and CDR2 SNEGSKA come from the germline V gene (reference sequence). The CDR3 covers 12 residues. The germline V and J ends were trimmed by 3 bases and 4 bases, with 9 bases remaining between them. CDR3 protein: CSASRQAETQYF. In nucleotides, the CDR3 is TGCAGTGCTAGTAGGCAGGCAGAGACCCAGTACTTC.

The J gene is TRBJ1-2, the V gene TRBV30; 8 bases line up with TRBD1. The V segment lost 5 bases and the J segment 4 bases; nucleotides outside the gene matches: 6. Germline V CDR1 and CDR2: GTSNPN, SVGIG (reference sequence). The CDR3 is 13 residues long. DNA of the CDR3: TGTGCCTGGGCGGGACAGGATTTCTATGGCTACACCTTC. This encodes CAWAGQDFYGYTF.

The CDR3 sequence: CASRAIDRSYGYTF. Here the CDR3 DNA reads TGTGCCAGCAGAGCAATCGACAGGTCTTATGGCTACACCTTC. The V gene is TRBV2, the J gene TRBJ1-2; perhaps TRBD1 as D (6 bases). Germline lookup yields CDR1 SNHLY and CDR2 FYNNEI. The V gene lost 6 bases and the J gene lost 5 bases, with 16 bases spanning the gap. The length of the CDR3 is 14 residues.

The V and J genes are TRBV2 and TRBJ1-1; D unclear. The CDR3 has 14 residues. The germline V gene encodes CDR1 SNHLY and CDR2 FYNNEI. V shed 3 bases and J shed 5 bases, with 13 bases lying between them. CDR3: CASSDITRGTEAFF. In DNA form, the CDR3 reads TGTGCCAGCAGTGATATCACCCGGGGAACTGAAGCTTTCTTT.

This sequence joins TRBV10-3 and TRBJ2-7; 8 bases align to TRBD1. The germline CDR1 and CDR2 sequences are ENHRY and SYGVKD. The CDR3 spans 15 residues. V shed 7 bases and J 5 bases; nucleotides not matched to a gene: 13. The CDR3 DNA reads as TGTGCCATCAACTCAAAGCAGGGGGCGTCGGACGAGCAGTACTTC. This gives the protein CAINSKQGASDEQYF.

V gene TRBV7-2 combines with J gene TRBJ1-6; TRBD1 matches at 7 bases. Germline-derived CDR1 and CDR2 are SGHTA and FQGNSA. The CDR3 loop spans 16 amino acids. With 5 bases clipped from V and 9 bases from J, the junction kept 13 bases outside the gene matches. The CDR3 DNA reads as TGTGCCAGCAGCAGGGGGCCCGGGACCTCGACTTCACCCCTCCACTTT. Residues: CASSRGPGTSTSPLHF.

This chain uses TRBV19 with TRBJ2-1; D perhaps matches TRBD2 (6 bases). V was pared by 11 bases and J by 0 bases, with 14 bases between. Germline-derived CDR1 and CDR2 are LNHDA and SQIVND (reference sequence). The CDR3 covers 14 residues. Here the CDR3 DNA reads TGTGCCGTCCACTCCGGGGGCTCCTACAATGAGCAGTTCTTC. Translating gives CAVHSGGSYNEQFF. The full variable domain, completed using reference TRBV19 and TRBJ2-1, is DGGITQSPKYLFRKEGQNVTLSCEQNLNHDAMYWYRQDPGQGLRLIYYSQIVNDFQKGDIAEGYSVSREKKESFPLTVTSAQKNPTAFYLCAVHSGGSYNEQFFGPGTRLTVL.

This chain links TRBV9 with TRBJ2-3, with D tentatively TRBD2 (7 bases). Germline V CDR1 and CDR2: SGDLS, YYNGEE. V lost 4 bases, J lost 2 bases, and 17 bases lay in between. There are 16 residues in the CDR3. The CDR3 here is CASSPRGAGDTDTQYF. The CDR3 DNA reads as TGTGCCAGCAGCCCTCGGGGGGCGGGGGACACAGATACGCAGTATTTT.

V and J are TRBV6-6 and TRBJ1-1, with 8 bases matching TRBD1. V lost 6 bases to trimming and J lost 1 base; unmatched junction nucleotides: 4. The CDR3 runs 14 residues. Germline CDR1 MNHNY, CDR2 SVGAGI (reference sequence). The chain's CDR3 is CASSLDRGNTEAFF. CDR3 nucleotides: TGTGCCAGCAGCCTCGACAGGGGGAACACTGAAGCTTTCTTT.

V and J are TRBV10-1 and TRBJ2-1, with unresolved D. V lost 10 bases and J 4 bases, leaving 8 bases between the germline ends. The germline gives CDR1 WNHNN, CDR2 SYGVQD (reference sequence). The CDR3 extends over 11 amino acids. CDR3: CATSRYNEQFF. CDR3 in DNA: TGCGCCACCTCCCGTTACAATGAGCAGTTCTTC.

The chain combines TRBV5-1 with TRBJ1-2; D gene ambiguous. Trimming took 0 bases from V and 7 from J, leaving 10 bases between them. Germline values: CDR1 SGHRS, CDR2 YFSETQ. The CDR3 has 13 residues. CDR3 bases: TGCGCCAGCAGCTTGGAGTACGGGGTTGGCTACACCTTC. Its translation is CASSLEYGVGYTF.

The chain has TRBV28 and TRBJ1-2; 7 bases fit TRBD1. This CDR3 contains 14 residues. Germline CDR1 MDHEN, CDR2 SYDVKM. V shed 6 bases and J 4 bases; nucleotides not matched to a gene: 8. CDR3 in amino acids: CASSQGDRGYGYTF. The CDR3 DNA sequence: TGTGCCAGCAGCCAGGGGGACAGAGGCTATGGCTACACCTTC.

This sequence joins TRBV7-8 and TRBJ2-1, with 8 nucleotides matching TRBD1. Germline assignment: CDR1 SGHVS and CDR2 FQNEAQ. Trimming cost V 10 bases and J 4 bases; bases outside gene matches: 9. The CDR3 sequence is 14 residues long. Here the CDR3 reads CATVQGAYYNEQFF. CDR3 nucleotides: TGTGCCACAGTTCAGGGGGCTTATTACAATGAGCAGTTCTTC.

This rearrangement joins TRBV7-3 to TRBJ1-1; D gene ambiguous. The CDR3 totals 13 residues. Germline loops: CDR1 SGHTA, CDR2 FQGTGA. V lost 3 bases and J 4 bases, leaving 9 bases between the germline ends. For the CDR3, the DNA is TGTGCCAGCAGCTTGCGGATGGGCACTGAAGCTTTCTTT. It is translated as CASSLRMGTEAFF.

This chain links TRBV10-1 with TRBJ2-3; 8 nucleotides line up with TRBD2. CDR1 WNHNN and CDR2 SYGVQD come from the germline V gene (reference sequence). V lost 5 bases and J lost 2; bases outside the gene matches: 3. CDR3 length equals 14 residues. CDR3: CASSMTSVTDTQYF. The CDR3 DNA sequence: TGCGCCAGCAGTATGACTAGCGTCACAGATACGCAGTATTTT.

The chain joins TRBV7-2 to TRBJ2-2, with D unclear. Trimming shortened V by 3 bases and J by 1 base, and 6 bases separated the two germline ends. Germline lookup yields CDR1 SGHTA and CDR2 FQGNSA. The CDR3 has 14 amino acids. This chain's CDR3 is CASSFSWNTGELFF. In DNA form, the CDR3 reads TGTGCCAGCAGCTTTAGTTGGAACACCGGGGAGCTGTTTTTT.

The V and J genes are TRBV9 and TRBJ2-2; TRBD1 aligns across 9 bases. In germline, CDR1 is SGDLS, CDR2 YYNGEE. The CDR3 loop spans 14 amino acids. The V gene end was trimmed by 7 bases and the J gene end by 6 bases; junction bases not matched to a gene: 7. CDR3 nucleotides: TGTGCCAGCGGTAAGGACAGGGGAGCCGGGGAGCTGTTTTTT. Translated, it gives CASGKDRGAGELFF. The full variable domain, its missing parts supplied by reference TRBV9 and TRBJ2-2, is DSGVTQTPKHLITATGQRVTLRCSPRSGDLSVYWYQQSLDQGLQFLIQYYNGEERAKGNILERFSAQQFPDLHSELNLSSLELGDSALYFCASGKDRGAGELFFGEGSRLTVL.

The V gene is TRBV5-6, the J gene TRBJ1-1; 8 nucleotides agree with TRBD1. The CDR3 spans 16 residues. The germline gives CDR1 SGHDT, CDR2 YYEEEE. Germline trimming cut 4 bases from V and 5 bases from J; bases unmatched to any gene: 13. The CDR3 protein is CASSNTGDRGLTEAFF. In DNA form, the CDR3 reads TGTGCCAGCAGCAATACAGGTGACAGGGGTTTAACTGAAGCTTTCTTT.